Below, one TCR beta chain is given with its context. The entry originates in a study of Ad26.COV2.S vaccination and SARS-CoV-2 variants. Treatment meaning: approximately 18 received Ad26.COV2.S at low or high dose, single or two shots; a few received placebo; per-sample allocation not given. Sampling happened 63 days after the first vaccine or placebo injection. Based in Boston, the donor was an adult of 18-55 years. Sequenced by immunoSEQ multiplex PCR; TCRdb stores in-frame clones only, minus some. The data contain about 400,000 clones, approximately 91% of them singletons. This TCR derives from a person aged 18 to 59 who received the Ad26.COV2.S COVID-19 vaccine or a placebo. Sequenced here: peripheral blood, sampled in a trial of Ad26.COV2.S vaccine versus placebo.

The DNA of the CDR3 is TGCGCCAGCAGTGAGTCGTTGCAAGGGGGAAAACTGTTTTTT. Translation: CASSESLQGGKLFF. The chain couples TRBV10-1 to TRBJ1-4, with D possibly TRBD1 on 6 matching bases. Deletions cut 0 bases from V and 10 bases from J, with 12 bases between. The CDR3 runs to 14 residues. CDR1 is WNHNN, CDR2 SYGVQD, per germline (reference sequence).